A single T cell receptor (beta chain) is shown here with its context. Its target is unknown. The CDR3 is made up of 13 amino acids. Per germline, CDR1 SGHRS and CDR2 YFSETQ. The V end was cut by 4 bases, the J end by 8 bases, with 15 bases between. This sample is drawn from a study of cytomegalovirus exposure and HLA in healthy donors. A multiplex PCR was run with 60 Vbeta primers and 13 Jbeta primers. TCRdb's table, derived via immunoSEQ multiplex PCR, lists solely in-frame clones and lacks some. The sample contains approximately 210,000 clones, 77% of which appear only once. Study-level points and caveats: One cluster of highly shared sequence variants probably arose as a sequencing artifact. A later analysis reported that several of the most significant clusters appeared to be linked to common viral pathogens, among them Epstein-Barr virus. Fewer N-insertions than the roughly 650-donor mean were reportedly shown by an Asian-associated ancestry cluster in a later analysis.

The receptor was isolated from a woman in her twenties or thirties in good health and CMV-seropositive. The specimen sequenced was PBMCs. The V call is TRBV5-1, the J call TRBJ1-2; no clear D. The CDR3 loop reads CASSNDGSRGYTF. CDR3 nucleotides: TGCGCCAGCAGCAACGACGGGTCCCGGGGCTACACCTTC. Full variable domain (missing parts from reference TRBV5-1 and TRBJ1-2): KAGVTQTPRYLIKTRGQQVTLSCSPISGHRSVSWYQQTPGQGLQFLFEYFSETQRNKGNFPGRFSGRQFSNSRSEMNVSTLELGDSALYLCASSNDGSRGYTFGSGTRLTVV.